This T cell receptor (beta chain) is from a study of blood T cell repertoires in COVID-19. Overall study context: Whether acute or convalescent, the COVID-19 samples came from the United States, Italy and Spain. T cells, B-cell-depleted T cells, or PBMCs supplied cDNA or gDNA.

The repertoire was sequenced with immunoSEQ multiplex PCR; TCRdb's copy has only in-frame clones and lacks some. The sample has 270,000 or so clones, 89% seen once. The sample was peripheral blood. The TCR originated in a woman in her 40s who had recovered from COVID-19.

The CDR3 sequence: CAWSEVGGGNEQFF. The CDR3 DNA sequence: TGTGCCTGGAGTGAGGTAGGGGGGGGCAATGAGCAGTTCTTC. The chain links TRBV30 to TRBJ2-1; TRBD2 might be the D (7 bases). The CDR3 is 14 residues long. V was pared by 1 base and J by 6 bases, with 13 bases between. Per germline, CDR1 GTSNPN and CDR2 SVGIG (reference sequence). Full variable domain (remainder filled in from reference TRBV30 and TRBJ2-1): SQTIHQWPATLVQPVGSPLSLECTVEGTSNPNLYWYRQAAGRGLQLLFYSVGIGQISSEVPQNLSASRPQDRQFILSSKKLLLSDSGFYLCAWSEVGGGNEQFFGPGTRLTVL.